The present T cell receptor (beta chain) was sequenced within a study of cytomegalovirus exposure and HLA in healthy donors (dated by TCRdb to 2015 to 2018). A note on the overall study: An earlier analysis of approximately 640 of the donors reported 250 to 350 Gb of sequence data and 100 million to 140 million unique TCR beta sequences from 150 million to 200 million T cells. An early release covering over 500 HLA-typed donors comprised approximately 290 gigabases of sequencing data and approximately 85 million unique TCR sequences. The genetic ancestry cluster associated with self-reported Caucasian donors included 81% of the roughly 360 genotyped donors. The study aimed to test whether cataloging public T cell receptors could reveal signatures of past pathogen exposure. The study profiled the T cell repertoires of hundreds of subjects by immunosequencing and related them to cytomegalovirus serostatus. Besides the first cohort of around 700 subjects, a separate validation cohort made up of around 120 different subjects was used. High-throughput TCR immunosequencing, statistical association of individual TCRs with disease status, and machine learning were combined to predict cytomegalovirus infection status. In a later analysis, previously published TCR beta repertoires from 500 to 750 donors were re-analyzed and high-resolution HLA genotyping was added so that TCR occurrence patterns could be studied. Rather than drawing on any new phenotypic data, the later analysis identified candidate immune exposures from TCR beta sequences and the way those sequences occurred across donors. In an earlier analysis of a few hundred of the donors, high-throughput TCR beta sequencing was used to judge whether each TCR beta V gene segment behaved as functional or pseudogenic. Donor age, sex, ethnicity and CMV serostatus were compiled alongside the repertoire data. In a later genetic analysis, genome-wide SNP genotypes for about 65% of the roughly 670 donors were used, and that subset was treated as a discovery cohort. All discovery cohort repertoires had been generated using a single sequencing platform. Both class I and class II loci were covered by HLA typing, at four-digit resolution. The number of donors typed differed by locus, with roughly 629-640 for A, B, C, DRB1 and DQB1, roughly 550 for DQA1, over 600 for DPA1, and some 470 for DPB1. Roughly five DR-DQ haplotypes were treated as single units for association and clustering because of strong linkage in the cohort. On average, around 200,000 unique TCR beta nucleotide sequences were sequenced per donor among 398 genotyped donors of the cohort, with approximately 18% of those sequences being non-productive. General conclusions and limits of the study: In vitro tests confirmed that a few of the cytomegalovirus-associated TCR beta chains recognize cytomegalovirus antigens. In the study, 150 to 200 TCR beta chains were listed as associated with cytomegalovirus. A cluster of highly shared sequence variants was judged likely to be a technical artifact of the sequencing pipeline. Linkage disequilibrium might explain the correlated functional status among segregating V segments, but an unknown experimental factor could not be excluded. The classifier was reported to diagnose cytomegalovirus status with high specificity and sensitivity in both the original cohort and the validation cohort. A later analysis found that HLA-associated TCR beta chains were more clonally expanded and had lower generation probabilities than equally common non-associated chains. The authors suggested that the approach could potentially be generalized to other disease states and immunological phenotypes. According to a later analysis, most CMV-associated TCR beta chains appeared to be HLA-restricted, and the HLA associations seemed to be driven largely by CMV exposure. Broadly in line with IMGT annotations, most TCR beta V segments showed up in productive rearrangements about 87% or about 30% of the time in an earlier analysis of some 590 of the donors. According to a later analysis, parvovirus B19, influenza, CMV and Epstein-Barr virus appeared linked to several top co-occurrence clusters. Strong co-occurrence of HLA alleles, especially DR and DQ, made assigning TCR associations to individual alleles difficult. Most TCR sequences were seen in very few donors, while some public TCRs were found in many individuals. About 17 rarely observed V segments, including chromosome 9 orphons, were excluded from the earlier analysis of approximately 500 of the donors because counts were too low. A further reported finding was that TCR beta sequences accurately predicted the HLA-A and HLA-B alleles for most subjects in the first cohort. According to a later analysis, TCR association rates differed among HLA loci, with DRB1 alleles showing the most associated TCRs and HLA-C alleles showing the fewest. In a later genetic analysis, a missense DCLRE1C variant was associated with V-gene and J-gene trimming of TCR beta chains, and the association was replicated in an independent cohort. The only immune exposure information available for the cohort was CMV serostatus. Presence/absence analyses assumed roughly uniform sequencing depth across donors, an assumption that may not hold. Only TCR beta chains were sequenced in this cohort, and the absence of alpha or paired-chain data limited detectable features. Some IMGT-functional V segments, including TRBV6-2 and TRBV6-3, could not be told apart with the 87-base-pair reads, so those segments were excluded. At a false discovery rate of 0.05, a later analysis linked around 15,000 TCR beta sequences to specific HLA alleles. HLA typing was unavailable for some donors at each locus, so association tests used only the typed subset. A later genetic analysis reported fewer N-insertions in productive TCRs among donors in an Asian-associated ancestry cluster than the roughly 640-donor mean.

This clone appeared a single time. There is no known antigen for this receptor. No clone much larger than this one lies a single base away; base qualities are absent. The cohort comprised more than 550 healthy bone marrow donors. Cohort members were all nominally healthy when sampled, although unrecorded immune exposures were likely present. The donor tested CMV seronegative and was one of the 352 seronegative cohort members. Each donor provided a peripheral blood sample, and peripheral blood mononuclear cells were used for TCR beta sequencing. Genomic DNA was extracted from the blood cell samples with the Qiagen DNeasy Blood Extraction Kit. Receptors were amplified or captured by the immunoSEQ multiplex PCR assay. A mixture of 60 forward primers for TCR Vbeta segments and 13 reverse primers for TCR Jbeta segments was used in the multiplex PCR. The CDR3 region of rearranged TCR beta genes was amplified from genomic DNA by a multiplex PCR assay. The Illumina HiSeq System was used to sequence the amplified TCR beta libraries as 87-base-pair reads. Per the original workflow: A later analysis counted about 76 million unique TCR beta chains across the 650 to 700 repertoires, and roughly 9.9 million of these chains were shared by at least two donors. Raw reads were error-corrected and collapsed into unique sequences with a nearest-neighbor algorithm that merged closely related sequences to remove PCR and sequencing errors. Alignment of CDR3 sequences to IMGT reference sequences was used to assign V, D and J gene segments. Each retained sequence needed at least a six-nucleotide match to both a V gene segment and a J gene segment. Rearrangements were called productive when the CDR3 lacked stop codons and stayed in frame with V and J; all others were non-productive. Following IMGT convention, CDR3 was defined as the stretch from the second conserved V-encoded cysteine to the conserved J-encoded phenylalanine. Sequences without an unambiguous match to a single V gene segment were excluded from the earlier analysis of about 630 of the donors. An earlier analysis of approximately 590 of the donors called V segments functional above 56.7% productive rearrangements and segregating when the between-donor standard deviation exceeded 5%. A statistical classification framework was built to diagnose cytomegalovirus status from the catalog of TCR beta chain sequences. In a later analysis, V and J genes were assigned by comparing TCR nucleotide sequences against IMGT/GENE-DB human TR gene sequences. Using the TCRdist pipeline, a later analysis assigned CDR3 sequences along with most-parsimonious VDJ recombination scenarios. In a later analysis, each TCR beta chain was defined by its CDR3 amino acid sequence together with its V-gene family, and reads without a unique V-gene family were excluded. A later analysis removed 600 or so highly shared, low-generation-probability nucleotide sequences to deal with suspected cross-contamination and a sequencing artifact. In a later analysis, a clonal expansion index was calculated for each public chain from normalized within-repertoire ranks of inferred template counts. Generation probabilities in a later analysis came from a VDJ recombination model fitted to out-of-frame rearrangements, and those results were checked against IGoR. In a later analysis, TCR-TCR, TCR-HLA and TCR-CMV co-occurrence was scored with hypergeometric tests, and a repertoire-size bias correction was applied to TCR pairs. A later analysis estimated false discovery rates by permuting HLA or CMV assignments 20 times. In a later analysis, co-occurring TCRs were grouped with DBSCAN, and TCRdist sequence similarity was added when clustering was performed within HLA-allele-positive subsets. Repertoires with fewer than 30,000 or more than 120,000 public chains were left out of co-occurrence clustering, as were five repertoires with anomalous nucleotide sharing. TCRdb stores this immuneACCESS table with in-frame sequences only. Part of the clones is absent; in the studies checked, under half of the shortfall reflects unresolved V genes, and no reason is known for the rest. Clone size and the V and J calls come from that table; the DNA yielded D and trimming. This sample has some 150,000 clones in its table, and about 65% of those were observed once. The ten largest clones capture roughly 3% of the sample.

Reading from cysteine to phenylalanine, the CDR3 counts 18 amino acids. Left in the record is the CDR3 DNA by itself, 54 bases read in frame from the first base. V lost 5 bases and J lost 0 bases, and the count of bases not matched to a germline gene is 13. From the germline V gene, CDR1 is MDHEN and CDR2 is SYDVKM. The TCR was taken from a woman in her thirties in good health and CMV-seronegative. The V gene is TRBV28 and the J gene is TRBJ2-1, with 7 bases matching TRBD2. The sample comprised PBMCs. The CDR3 amino acid sequence is: CASSEMGLSGISYNEQFF. The bases are TGTGCCAGCAGTGAAATGGGGCTAAGCGGGATCTCCTACAATGAGCAGTTCTTC. This CDR3, with the reference TRBV28 and TRBJ2-1 proteins standing in past its ends, gives the full variable domain DVKVTQSSRYLVKRTGEKVFLECVQDMDHENMFWYRQDPGLGLRLIYFSYDVKMKEKGDIPEGYSVSREKKERFSLILESASTNQTSMYLCASSEMGLSGISYNEQFFGPGTRLTVL.